This TCR beta chain was identified in a study of cytomegalovirus exposure and HLA in healthy donors. The donors were members of the validation cohort comprising about 120 subjects, separate from the approximately 700-subject first cohort. Losses at the gene ends were 6 bases for V and 3 bases for J; bases not matched to a gene: 9. Germline lookup yields CDR1 SGHTA and CDR2 FQGNSA. This CDR3 has 15 residues. Produced via immunoSEQ multiplex PCR; TCRdb's table is partial and in-frame only. Here the sample spans around 140,000 clones, around nine tenths being singletons. The gene calls are TRBV7-2 and TRBJ2-5; 8 bases are a match to TRBD1. The specimen was PBMCs. This sequence originates from a man aged 18 to 30 in good health and CMV-seropositive. The CDR3 DNA reads TGTGCCAGCAGACGGGCAGGGGGCTCCGAAGAGACCCAGTACTTC. This codes for CASRRAGGSEETQYF.